The 6 T cell receptor beta chains reported below all come from one sample, sequenced in a study of blood T cell repertoires in COVID-19. Profiling relied on immunoSEQ multiplex PCR, and the TCRdb table lists in-frame clones only, not all of them. The sample lists 200,000 to 250,000 clones, roughly 84% occurring once. What was sequenced was peripheral blood. These receptors all stem from a man in his forties or fifties with acute or convalescent COVID-19.

This clone was observed many times. The CDR3 sequence is CASSSSYPGQGFSGNTIYF. Here the CDR3 DNA reads TGTGCCAGCAGTTCCTCTTACCCCGGACAGGGTTTCTCTGGAAACACCATATATTTT. The J gene is TRBJ1-3, the V gene TRBV28; 8 bases map to TRBD1. The junction had 14 bases not matched to a gene; V was cut back by 4 bases and J by 0 bases. Germline values: CDR1 MDHEN, CDR2 SYDVKM. The CDR3 has 19 residues.

The rearrangement joins TRBV5-1 to TRBJ2-7; 8 bases match TRBD1. The V and J ends lost 0 bases and 3 bases, in that order; junction bases with no gene match: 8. The CDR3 spans 16 residues. Germline V gene sequence: CDR1 SGHRS, CDR2 YFSETQ. The chain's CDR3 is CASSLGSAGGGYEQYF. The CDR3 coding sequence is TGCGCCAGCAGCTTGGGGTCGGCAGGGGGCGGCTACGAGCAGTACTTC. Looking up the rest from reference TRBV5-1 and TRBJ2-7 gives the full variable domain: KAGVTQTPRYLIKTRGQQVTLSCSPISGHRSVSWYQQTPGQGLQFLFEYFSETQRNKGNFPGRFSGRQFSNSRSEMNVSTLELGDSALYLCASSLGSAGGGYEQYFGPGTRLTVT.

V and J are TRBV2 and TRBJ2-1; 13 bases agree with TRBD2. The V and J ends lost 7 bases and 9 bases, in that order; junction bases with no gene match: 6. Germline values: CDR1 SNHLY, CDR2 FYNNEI. This CDR3 comprises 14 residues. CDR3 in DNA: TGTGCCAGCATGACTAGCGGGGGGCTGGGTGAGCAGTTCTTC. Encoded protein: CASMTSGGLGEQFF.

The J gene is TRBJ2-3, the V gene TRBV30, with TRBD2 as a possible D gene (5 bases). Trimming removed 2 bases at V and 5 bases at J, with 14 bases between. Germline-derived CDR1 and CDR2 are GTSNPN and SVGIG (reference sequence). The CDR3 is made up of 14 amino acids. The CDR3 DNA reads as TGTGCCTGGAGTCCAAGCGGCATACTAGATACGCAGTATTTT. Translation: CAWSPSGILDTQYF.

This rearrangement joins TRBV15 to TRBJ1-1; 7 bases are shared with TRBD1. The CDR3 is 15 amino acids. V shed 1 base and J 0 bases; nucleotides not matched to a gene: 2. The germline CDR1 and CDR2 sequences are LNHNV and YYDKDF (reference sequence). The CDR3 loop is CATSRGDSLNTEAFF. In nucleotides, the CDR3 is TGTGCCACCAGCAGAGGGGACAGCCTGAACACTGAAGCTTTCTTT.

The rearrangement joins TRBV7-9 to TRBJ1-6; D is uncertain. Germline V gives CDR1 SEHNR, CDR2 FQNEAQ (reference sequence). With 5 bases removed from V and 8 bases from J, the gap between germline ends came to 16 bases. The CDR3 covers 15 residues. In nucleotides, the CDR3 is TGTGCCAGCAGCCCAGTCGGGAATTCGGATTCACCCCTCCACTTT. This sequence encodes CASSPVGNSDSPLHF.